This T cell receptor beta chain stems from a study of sequential checkpoint blockade in melanoma. Findings of the study overall: About 30 times likelier clinical benefit followed increased tumor T-cell fraction and clonality.

Using immunoSEQ multiplex PCR, the repertoire was profiled, and TCRdb retains in-frame clones only, with some absent. The repertoire holds 6,500 to 9,000 clones, with around 24% as singletons. V lost 3 bases, J lost 4 bases, and 8 bases stayed unmatched. This CDR3 contains 16 residues. Germline V CDR1 and CDR2: MGHRA, YSYEKL. This clone has at least ten counts. Its antigen is as yet unknown. Treatment: randomized to nivolumab then ipilimumab (arm A) or the reverse (arm B). DNA-damaging chemotherapy had not been given to any patient beforehand. The V and J genes are TRBV4-1 and TRBJ2-1; 8 bases line up with TRBD2. The origin of this receptor is a human donor with melanoma. This specimen was tumor tissue (inferred from file names), taken from a patient given nivolumab and ipilimumab in sequence. The CDR3 bases are TGCGCCAGCAGCCAGGCGGGGGGCTCGGGATACAATGAGCAGTTCTTC. Translation: CASSQAGGSGYNEQFF.